Presented here are 26 T cell receptor beta chains from one specimen sequenced in a study of metastatic and nonmetastatic thyroid tumors. MiXCR was used by TCRdb to re-call the PCR reads. The data contain about 27,000 clones, approximately 17% of them singletons. Before thyroid surgery, none of the patients had received any treatment. Sequencing was carried out using blood. Receptor source: a male donor with papillary thyroid cancer or a benign thyroid nodule (not recorded which). Some clones in this sample may be carry-over from other donors' samples.

This clone was observed at least ten times. The same CDR3 also results from other DNA sequences found in this sample. CDR3 sequence (DNA): TGCAGCGTGGGGGACCGAGCAACTAATGAAAAACTGTTTTTT. Protein sequence: CSVGDRATNEKLFF. This chain joins TRBV29-1 and TRBJ1-4; D may be TRBD1 (5 bases). Trimming stripped 6 bases from V and 0 bases from J, with 11 bases between. CDR1 is SQVTM and CDR2 is ANQGSEA in the germline V gene. The CDR3 extends over 14 amino acids.

This clone has at least ten counts. The chain has TRBV6-2 or TRBV6-3 and TRBJ1-2, with D possibly matching TRBD1 (5 bases). The CDR3 has 14 amino acids. CDR1 is MNHEY and CDR2 is SVGEGT in the germline V gene. V was pared by 5 bases and J by 5 bases, with 15 bases between. The CDR3 spells CASSPEAGPYGYTF. CDR3 DNA sequence: TGTGCCAGCAGTCCCGAGGCGGGACCTTATGGCTACACCTTC.

The chain employs TRBV9 and TRBJ2-1, with TRBD2 as a possible D gene (5 bases). Germline V CDR1 and CDR2: SGDLS, YYNGEE. This CDR3 comprises 15 residues. Trimming took 1 base from V and 2 from J, leaving 10 bases between them. The CDR3 here is CASSVNSVPYNEQFF. The CDR3 bases are TGTGCCAGCAGCGTAAATAGCGTCCCCTACAATGAGCAGTTCTTC.

This clone was counted at least ten times. The rearrangement links TRBV5-1 to TRBJ2-1; D gene unclear. Germline loops: CDR1 SGHRS, CDR2 YFSETQ. V was trimmed by 3 bases and J by 6 bases, leaving 10 bases between them. This CDR3 contains 13 residues. CDR3 bases: TGCGCCAGCAGCTCCGGAAGTGGCAATGAGCAGTTCTTC. Encoded protein: CASSSGSGNEQFF.

In this sample, this clone turned up many times. Distinct nucleotide sequences in the sample also encode this CDR3. This chain joins TRBV27 and TRBJ2-5; TRBD2 aligns across 8 bases. CDR3 length: 14 residues. The germline gives CDR1 MNHEY, CDR2 SMNVEV (reference sequence). Germline trimming cut 2 bases from V and 5 bases from J; bases unmatched to any gene: 4. CDR3 amino acids: CASSLGSGGETQYF. CDR3 nucleotides: TGTGCCAGCAGTTTAGGTTCGGGAGGGGAGACCCAGTACTTC.

This clone was recorded a few times. The gene calls are TRBV15 and TRBJ2-7; 10 nucleotides agree with TRBD1. Per germline, CDR1 LNHNV and CDR2 YYDKDF (reference sequence). J was trimmed by 6 bases and V by 5 bases; bases with no gene match: 10. The CDR3 has 15 amino acids. The CDR3, as DNA: TGTGCCACCAGCGGACCCGGGACAGGGGAAGCCGAGCAGTACTTC. Protein sequence: CATSGPGTGEAEQYF.

This clone came up many times. V usage is TRBV5-1 and J usage is TRBJ1-2; D is unclear. Per the germline V gene, CDR1 is SGHRS and CDR2 is YFSETQ. V dropped 4 bases and J dropped 4 bases, with 11 bases sitting between them. CDR3 size: 13 residues. CDR3 in amino acids: CASSPQPSYGYTF. The CDR3 coding sequence is TGCGCCAGCAGCCCCCAGCCCTCCTATGGCTACACCTTC. The full variable domain, with the rest looked up from reference TRBV5-1 and TRBJ1-2, is KAGVTQTPRYLIKTRGQQVTLSCSPISGHRSVSWYQQTPGQGLQFLFEYFSETQRNKGNFPGRFSGRQFSNSRSEMNVSTLELGDSALYLCASSPQPSYGYTFGSGTRLTVV.

This clone was seen ten or more times. V is TRBV20-1 and J is TRBJ2-7, with 8 bases that match TRBD2. The CDR3 contains 15 residues. In germline, CDR1 is DFQATT, CDR2 SNEGSKA (reference sequence). J gave up 2 bases and V 1 base, and 7 bases lay outside the gene matches. CDR3 DNA: TGCAGTGCTAGAGTCCCAGCGGGAGACGCCTACGAGCAGTACTTC. As protein: CSARVPAGDAYEQYF.

In its sample, this clone was seen many times. This rearrangement joins TRBV4-1 to TRBJ1-5; tentatively, D is TRBD1 (5 bases). This CDR3 is 14 amino acids long. Germline-derived CDR1 and CDR2 are MGHRA and YSYEKL. The V end lost 4 bases, the J end lost 5 bases, and 12 bases lay between the germline ends. The CDR3 coding sequence is TGCGCCAGCAGCCCCCCCCCGGGGGATCAGCCCCAGCATTTT. Its translation is CASSPPPGDQPQHF.

Many counts were recorded for this clone. The V gene is TRBV10-3, the J gene TRBJ2-3, with 8 bases aligning to TRBD2. The CDR3 has 16 amino acids. CDR1 ENHRY and CDR2 SYGVKD come from the germline V gene. Unmatched junction bases numbered 12, after V lost 10 bases and J lost 0 bases. The CDR3 here is CATIQSLAGSTDTQYF. CDR3 DNA: TGTGCCACCATACAAAGCCTAGCGGGTAGCACAGATACGCAGTATTTT.

This clone rates as medium-sized (0.01 to 0.1%). V gene TRBV13 combines with J gene TRBJ1-1; no clear D. There are 14 residues in the CDR3. V lost 5 bases, J lost 1 base, and 11 bases lay in between. From germline, CDR1 is PRHDT and CDR2 FYEKMQ (reference sequence). DNA for the CDR3: TGTGCCAGCAGCCCCAGGATAGGGAACACTGAAGCTTTCTTT. Protein: CASSPRIGNTEAFF.

This clone was detected ten times or more. V is TRBV4-1 and J is TRBJ2-3; perhaps TRBD1 as D (6 bases). Per germline, CDR1 MGHRA and CDR2 YSYEKL. Trimming removed 2 bases at V and 3 bases at J, with 12 bases between. The CDR3 sequence is 15 residues long. DNA for the CDR3: TGCGCCAGCAGCCAATTAGGGGGTCGGACAGATACGCAGTATTTT. Its protein product is CASSQLGGRTDTQYF.

This clone was counted at least ten times. The gene calls are TRBV29-1 and TRBJ2-7, with 14 bases fitting TRBD2. The CDR3 spans 14 residues. The V segment lost 6 bases and the J segment 3 bases; nucleotides outside the gene matches: 4. Germline V CDR1 and CDR2: SQVTM, ANQGSEA. CDR3 nucleotides: TGCAGCGTAAAGGGGACTAGCGGGAGCTACGAGCAGTACTTC. Its translation: CSVKGTSGSYEQYF.

This clone was observed many times. The rearrangement links TRBV14 to TRBJ1-2, with 9 bases matching TRBD1. CDR1 is SGHDN and CDR2 is FVKESK in the germline V gene. The V and J ends lost 7 bases and 2 bases, in that order; junction bases with no gene match: 11. CDR3 length: 16 amino acids. The CDR3 spells CASKADRGTPNYGYTF. The CDR3 bases are TGTGCCAGCAAAGCCGACAGGGGGACCCCCAACTATGGCTACACCTTC.

This clone came up many times. The V call is TRBV5-1, the J call TRBJ2-1, with 8 positions matching TRBD2. The V segment lost 0 bases and the J segment 8 bases; nucleotides outside the gene matches: 10. The CDR3 is made up of 16 amino acids. Looked up from germline, CDR1 is SGHRS and CDR2 is YFSETQ. CDR3 sequence: CASSLGSWSGSYEQFF. In DNA form, the CDR3 reads TGCGCCAGCAGCTTGGGCTCCTGGAGCGGGAGCTATGAGCAGTTCTTC.

The chain has TRBV20-1 and TRBJ2-1, with 9 bases aligning to TRBD1. CDR1 DFQATT and CDR2 SNEGSKA come from the germline V gene (reference sequence). This CDR3 has 14 residues. V lost 1 base and J lost 4; bases outside the gene matches: 2. The CDR3 DNA is TGCAGTGCTAGAGGGACAGGGGCATACAATGAGCAGTTCTTC. Residues: CSARGTGAYNEQFF.

To note about this clone: The junction and the germline gene differ at one end; a read error may be behind it. The chain carries TRBV11-2 and TRBJ2-7; no definite D call. Germline CDR1 and CDR2: SGHAT and FQNNGV. The CDR3 is 8 residues long. This CDR3 reads CASSLQDF. CDR3 nucleotides: TGTGCCAGCAGCTTGCAGGACTTC.

This clone was detected ten times or more. The CDR3: CASSDREYSGNTIYF. The DNA for the CDR3 is TGTGCCAGTAGCGACAGAGAGTACTCTGGAAACACCATATATTTT. J is TRBJ1-3 and V is TRBV19; possible D gene TRBD1, 5 bases. Germline CDR1 and CDR2: LNHDA and SQIVND (reference sequence). V was pared by 6 bases and J by 0 bases, with 12 bases between. There are 15 residues in the CDR3.

The chain uses TRBV2 and TRBJ2-7; D not certain. The CDR3 length is 12 residues. CDR1 and CDR2 from the germline V gene are SNHLY and FYNNEI. V was shortened by 6 bases and J by 7 bases, with 13 bases between the two germline ends. The CDR3 sequence is CASRFGQMEQYF. In DNA, the CDR3 is TGTGCCAGCAGATTCGGGCAGATGGAGCAGTACTTC. The variable domain in full, completed from reference TRBV2 and TRBJ2-7, reads EPEVTQTPSHQVTQMGQEVILRCVPISNHLYFYWYRQILGQKVEFLVSFYNNEISEKSEIFDDQFSVERPDGSNFTLKIRSTKLEDSAMYFCASRFGQMEQYFGPGTRLTVT.

This clone was detected a few times. One end of the junction varies from germline; a read error may be responsible. The chain has TRBV16 and TRBJ2-7; 8 bases align to TRBD1. Germline assignment: CDR1 KGHSY and CDR2 FQNENV. The CDR3 has 15 residues. The chain's CDR3 is CASNQPYNLGQGQYF. The CDR3 nucleotides read TGTGCCAGCAACCAACCCTACAACCTAGGACAGGGGCAGTACTTC.

The chain is built from TRBV4-1 and TRBJ2-1; D perhaps matches TRBD2 (6 bases). Germline assignment: CDR1 MGHRA and CDR2 YSYEKL. Trimming left V 0 bases short and J 0 bases short, with 9 bases between. The CDR3 runs 16 residues. The DNA of the CDR3 is TGCGCCAGCAGCCAAGAGACCGGGAGCTCCTACAATGAGCAGTTCTTC. Protein product: CASSQETGSSYNEQFF.

The V gene is TRBV28, the J gene TRBJ2-7; D gene ambiguous. V dropped 8 bases and J dropped 2 bases, with 7 bases sitting between them. Germline values: CDR1 MDHEN, CDR2 SYDVKM. CDR3 length equals 11 residues. In DNA, the CDR3 is TGTGCCAGCGCCCGGACCTACGAGCAGTACTTC. Amino acids: CASARTYEQYF.

This clone was observed at least ten times. The chain is built from TRBV10-2 and TRBJ2-3; 12 bases line up with TRBD2. The CDR3 runs to 14 residues. The V gene end was trimmed by 8 bases and the J gene end by 3 bases; junction bases not matched to a gene: 3. The V gene's germline CDR1 is WSHSY and CDR2 SAAADI. This chain's CDR3 is CASRLAGGTDTQYF. Written as DNA, the CDR3 is TGCGCCAGCCGGCTAGCGGGAGGGACAGATACGCAGTATTTT.

The V and J genes are TRBV6-1 and TRBJ1-6; no clear D. Per the germline V gene, CDR1 is MNHNS and CDR2 is SASEGT. V was cut by 2 bases and J by 14 bases, with 25 bases left in between. The CDR3 is 17 residues long. The CDR3 DNA follows: TGTGCCAGCAGTGAAACGGGCAGGAGTCGGGTAGGTGGAACCCTCCACTTT. Residues: CASSETGRSRVGGTLHF.

In this sample, this clone turned up many times. The V call is TRBV11-2, the J call TRBJ1-5, with 7 positions matching TRBD1. The CDR3 is made up of 13 amino acids. The V segment lost 5 bases and the J segment 5 bases; nucleotides outside the gene matches: 3. Per germline, CDR1 SGHAT and CDR2 FQNNGV. The CDR3 DNA sequence: TGTGCCAGCAGCATCGACAGGGATCAGCCCCAGCATTTT. Protein product: CASSIDRDQPQHF.

This clone was picked up a small number of times. The chain joins TRBV30 to TRBJ1-1, with 8 bases aligning to TRBD1. The CDR3 is 14 residues long. Germline V gene lookup returns CDR1 GTSNPN and CDR2 SVGIG (reference sequence). Trimming took 3 bases from V and 1 from J; bases not matched to a gene: 4. CDR3 nucleotides: TGTGCCTGGAGGAGGACAGGGAGGAACACTGAAGCTTTCTTT. As protein: CAWRRTGRNTEAFF.